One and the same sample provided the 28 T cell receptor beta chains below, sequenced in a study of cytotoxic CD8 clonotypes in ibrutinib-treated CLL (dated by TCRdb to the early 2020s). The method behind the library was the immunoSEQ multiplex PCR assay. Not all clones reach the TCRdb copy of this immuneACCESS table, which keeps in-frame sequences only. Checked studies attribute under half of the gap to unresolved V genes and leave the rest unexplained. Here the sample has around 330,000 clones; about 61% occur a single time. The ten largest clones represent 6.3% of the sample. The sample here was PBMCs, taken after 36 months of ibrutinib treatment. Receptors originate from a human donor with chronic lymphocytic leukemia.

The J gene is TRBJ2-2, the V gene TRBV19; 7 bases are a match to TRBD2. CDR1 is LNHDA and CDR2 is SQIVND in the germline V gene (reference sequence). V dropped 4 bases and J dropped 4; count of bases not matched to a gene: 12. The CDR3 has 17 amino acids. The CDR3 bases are TGTGCCAGTAGTACAAGAACGGGACTAACGTCCACCGGGGAGCTGTTTTTT. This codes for CASSTRTGLTSTGELFF.

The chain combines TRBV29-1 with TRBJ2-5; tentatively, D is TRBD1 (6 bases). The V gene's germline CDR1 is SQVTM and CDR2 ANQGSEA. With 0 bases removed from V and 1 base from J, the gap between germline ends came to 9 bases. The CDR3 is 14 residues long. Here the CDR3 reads CSVEDFRGQETQYF. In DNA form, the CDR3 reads TGCAGCGTTGAAGATTTCAGGGGCCAAGAGACCCAGTACTTC.

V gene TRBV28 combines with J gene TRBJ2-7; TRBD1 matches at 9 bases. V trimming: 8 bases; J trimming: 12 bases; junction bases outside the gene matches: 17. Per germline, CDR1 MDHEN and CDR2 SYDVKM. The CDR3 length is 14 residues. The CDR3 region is CASGKPGQGPPGYF. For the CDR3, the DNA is TGTGCCAGCGGGAAACCGGGACAGGGTCCCCCCGGGTACTTC. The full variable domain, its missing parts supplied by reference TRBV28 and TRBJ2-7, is DVKVTQSSRYLVKRTGEKVFLECVQDMDHENMFWYRQDPGLGLRLIYFSYDVKMKEKGDIPEGYSVSREKKERFSLILESASTNQTSMYLCASGKPGQGPPGYFGPGTRLTVT.

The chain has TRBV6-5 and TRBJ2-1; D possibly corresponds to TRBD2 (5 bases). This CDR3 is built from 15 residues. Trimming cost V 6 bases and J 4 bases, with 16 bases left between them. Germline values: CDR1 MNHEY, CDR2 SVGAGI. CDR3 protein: CASSKRRLGYNEQFF. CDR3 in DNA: TGTGCCAGCAGCAAACGGAGGTTGGGATACAATGAGCAGTTCTTC.

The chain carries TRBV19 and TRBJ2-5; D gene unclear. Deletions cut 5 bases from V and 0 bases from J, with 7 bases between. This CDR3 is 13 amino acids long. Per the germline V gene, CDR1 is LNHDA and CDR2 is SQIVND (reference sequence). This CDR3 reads CASSEGNQETQYF. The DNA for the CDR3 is TGTGCCAGTAGTGAAGGGAACCAAGAGACCCAGTACTTC.

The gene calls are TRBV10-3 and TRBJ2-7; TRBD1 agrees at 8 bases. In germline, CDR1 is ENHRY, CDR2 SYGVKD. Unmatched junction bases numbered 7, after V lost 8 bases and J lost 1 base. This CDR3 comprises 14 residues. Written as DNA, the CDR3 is TGTGCCATCGGCGGACAGGGATCTTCCTACGAGCAGTACTTC. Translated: CAIGGQGSSYEQYF.

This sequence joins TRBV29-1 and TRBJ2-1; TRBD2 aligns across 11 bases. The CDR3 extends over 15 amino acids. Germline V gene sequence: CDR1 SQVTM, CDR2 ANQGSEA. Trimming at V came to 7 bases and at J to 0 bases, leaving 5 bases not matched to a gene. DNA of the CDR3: TGCAGCGCAACTAGCGGGAGTCGCTCCTACAATGAGCAGTTCTTC. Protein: CSATSGSRSYNEQFF.

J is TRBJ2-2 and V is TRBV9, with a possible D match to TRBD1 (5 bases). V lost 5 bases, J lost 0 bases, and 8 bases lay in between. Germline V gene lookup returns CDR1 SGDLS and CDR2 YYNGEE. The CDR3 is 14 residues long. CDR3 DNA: TGTGCCAGCAGTGGACAAACGAACACCGGGGAGCTGTTTTTT. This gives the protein CASSGQTNTGELFF.

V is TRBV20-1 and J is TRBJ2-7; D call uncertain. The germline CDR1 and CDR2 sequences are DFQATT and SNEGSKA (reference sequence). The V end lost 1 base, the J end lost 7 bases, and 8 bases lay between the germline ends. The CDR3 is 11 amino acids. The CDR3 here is CSARAGWEQYF. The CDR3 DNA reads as TGCAGTGCTAGAGCCGGGTGGGAGCAGTACTTC.

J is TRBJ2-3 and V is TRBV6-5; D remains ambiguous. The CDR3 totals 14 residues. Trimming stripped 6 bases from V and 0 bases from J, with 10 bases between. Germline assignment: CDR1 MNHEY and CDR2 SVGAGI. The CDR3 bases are TGTGCCAGCAGCCCCAGACCTAGCACAGATACGCAGTATTTT. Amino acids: CASSPRPSTDTQYF.

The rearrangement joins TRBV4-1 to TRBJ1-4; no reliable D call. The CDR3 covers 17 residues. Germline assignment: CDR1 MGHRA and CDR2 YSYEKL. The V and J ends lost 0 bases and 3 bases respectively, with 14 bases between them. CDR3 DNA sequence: TGCGCCAGCAGCCAAGATGGAATGGGAGGTTCTAATGAAAAACTGTTTTTT. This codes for CASSQDGMGGSNEKLFF.

The chain's CDR3 is CASSVSPVPNTEAFF. The CDR3 nucleotides are TGTGCCAGCAGCGTAAGTCCAGTCCCGAACACTGAAGCTTTCTTT. The gene calls are TRBV9 and TRBJ1-1; D remains unclear. The CDR3 consists of 15 residues. V was pared by 1 base and J by 1 base, with 11 bases between. Germline V gene data show CDR1 as SGDLS and CDR2 as YYNGEE.

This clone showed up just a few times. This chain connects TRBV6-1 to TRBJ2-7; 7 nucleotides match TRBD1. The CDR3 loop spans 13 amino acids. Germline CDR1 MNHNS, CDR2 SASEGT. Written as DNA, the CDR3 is TGTGCAGGGGGCCGGACAGGCACCTACGAGCAGTACTTC. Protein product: CAGGRTGTYEQYF.

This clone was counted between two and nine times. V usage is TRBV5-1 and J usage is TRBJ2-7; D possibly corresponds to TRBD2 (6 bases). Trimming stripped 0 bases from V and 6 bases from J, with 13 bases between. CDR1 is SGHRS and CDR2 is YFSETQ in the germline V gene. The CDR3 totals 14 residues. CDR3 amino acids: CASSLGFLGGEQYF. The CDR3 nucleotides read TGCGCCAGCAGCTTGGGGTTTTTGGGGGGCGAGCAGTACTTC.

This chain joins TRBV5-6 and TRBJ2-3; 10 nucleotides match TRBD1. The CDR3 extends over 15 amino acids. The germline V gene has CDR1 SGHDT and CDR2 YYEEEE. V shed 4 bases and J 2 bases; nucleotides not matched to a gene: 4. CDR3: CASSPGTGVTDTQYF. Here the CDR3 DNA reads TGTGCCAGCAGCCCCGGGACAGGGGTCACAGATACGCAGTATTTT.

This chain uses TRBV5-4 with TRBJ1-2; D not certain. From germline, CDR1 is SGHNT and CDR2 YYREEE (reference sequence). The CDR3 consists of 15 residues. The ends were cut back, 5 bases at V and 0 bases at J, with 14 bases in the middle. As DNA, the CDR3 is TGTGCCAGCAGGAGAAAGTTCACAGCTAACTATGGCTACACCTTC. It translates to CASRRKFTANYGYTF.

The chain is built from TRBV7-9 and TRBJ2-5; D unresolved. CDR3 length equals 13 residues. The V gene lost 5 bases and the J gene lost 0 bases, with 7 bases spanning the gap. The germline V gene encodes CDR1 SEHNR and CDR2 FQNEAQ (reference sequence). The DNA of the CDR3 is TGTGCCAGCAGCCTAGTTCACCAAGAGACCCAGTACTTC. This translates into CASSLVHQETQYF.

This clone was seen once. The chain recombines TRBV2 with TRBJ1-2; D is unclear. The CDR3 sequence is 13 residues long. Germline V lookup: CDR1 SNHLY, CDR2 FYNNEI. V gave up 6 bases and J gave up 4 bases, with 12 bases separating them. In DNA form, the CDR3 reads TGTGCCAGCAGCCACGGGCGGTTCTATGGCTACACCTTC. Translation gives CASSHGRFYGYTF.

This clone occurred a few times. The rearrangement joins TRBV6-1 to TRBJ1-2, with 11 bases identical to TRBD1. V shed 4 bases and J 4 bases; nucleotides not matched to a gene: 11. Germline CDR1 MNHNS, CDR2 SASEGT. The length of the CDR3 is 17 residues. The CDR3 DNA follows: TGTGCCAGCAGTGGACCGGGACAGGGGGTCGGTGGCTATGGCTACACCTTC. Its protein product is CASSGPGQGVGGYGYTF.

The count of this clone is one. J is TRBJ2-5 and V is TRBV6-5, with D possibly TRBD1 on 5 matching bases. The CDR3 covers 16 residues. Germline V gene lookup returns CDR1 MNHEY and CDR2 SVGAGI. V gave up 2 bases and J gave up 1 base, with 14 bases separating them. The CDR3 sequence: CASSYHRRSLQETQYF. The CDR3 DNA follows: TGTGCCAGCAGTTACCACAGGAGAAGCCTCCAAGAGACCCAGTACTTC.

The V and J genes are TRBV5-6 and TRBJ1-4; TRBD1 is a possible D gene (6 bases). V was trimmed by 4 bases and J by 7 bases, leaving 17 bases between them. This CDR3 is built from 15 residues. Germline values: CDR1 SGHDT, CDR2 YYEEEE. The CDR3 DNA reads TGTGCCAGCAGCCCCGGACAGAACCAAGGTGAAAAACTGTTTTTT. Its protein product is CASSPGQNQGEKLFF.

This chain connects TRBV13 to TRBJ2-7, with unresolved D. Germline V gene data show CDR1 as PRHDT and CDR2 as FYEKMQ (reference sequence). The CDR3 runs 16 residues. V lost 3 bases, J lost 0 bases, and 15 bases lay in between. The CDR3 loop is CASSFLGDNPSYEQYF. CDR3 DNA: TGTGCCAGCAGCTTTCTTGGGGATAACCCCTCCTACGAGCAGTACTTC.

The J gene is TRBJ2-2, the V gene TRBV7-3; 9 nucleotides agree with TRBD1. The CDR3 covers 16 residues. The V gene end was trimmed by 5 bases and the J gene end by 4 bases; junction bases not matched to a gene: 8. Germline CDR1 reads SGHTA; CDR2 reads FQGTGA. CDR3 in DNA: TGTGCCAGCAGCCCCCCGGGACAGGGAGGCACCGGGGAGCTGTTTTTT. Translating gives CASSPPGQGGTGELFF.

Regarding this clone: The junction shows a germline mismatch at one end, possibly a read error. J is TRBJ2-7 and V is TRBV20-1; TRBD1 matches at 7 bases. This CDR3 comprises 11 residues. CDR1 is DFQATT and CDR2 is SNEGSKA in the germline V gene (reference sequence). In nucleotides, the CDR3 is TGCAGTGCTAGAGATCGGGACAGTCTGTGTTTC. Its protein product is CSARDRDSLCF.

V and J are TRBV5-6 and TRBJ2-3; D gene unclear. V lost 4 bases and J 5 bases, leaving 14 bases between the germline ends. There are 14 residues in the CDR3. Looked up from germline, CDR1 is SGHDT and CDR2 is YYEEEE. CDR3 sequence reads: CASSNSGRRDTQYF. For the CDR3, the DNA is TGTGCCAGCAGCAACTCCGGACGGAGAGATACGCAGTATTTT.

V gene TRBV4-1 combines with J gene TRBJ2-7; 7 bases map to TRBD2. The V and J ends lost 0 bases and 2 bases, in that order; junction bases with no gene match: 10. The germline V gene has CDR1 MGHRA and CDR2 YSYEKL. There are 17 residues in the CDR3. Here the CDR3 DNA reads TGCGCCAGCAGCCAAGATCGGGAGGACTGGGGCCCCTACGAGCAGTACTTC. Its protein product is CASSQDREDWGPYEQYF.

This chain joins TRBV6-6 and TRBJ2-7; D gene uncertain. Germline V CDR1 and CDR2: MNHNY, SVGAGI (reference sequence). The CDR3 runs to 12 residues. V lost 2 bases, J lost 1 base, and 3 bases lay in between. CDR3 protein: CASSYSSYEQYF. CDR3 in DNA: TGTGCCAGCAGTTACAGTTCCTACGAGCAGTACTTC.

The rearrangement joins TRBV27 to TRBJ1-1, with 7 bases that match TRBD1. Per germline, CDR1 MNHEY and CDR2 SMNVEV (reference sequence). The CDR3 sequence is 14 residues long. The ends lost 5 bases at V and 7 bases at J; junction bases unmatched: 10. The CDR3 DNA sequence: TGTGCCAGCAGTAGGGCAGGGACAGTAAGTGAAGCTTTCTTT. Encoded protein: CASSRAGTVSEAFF.